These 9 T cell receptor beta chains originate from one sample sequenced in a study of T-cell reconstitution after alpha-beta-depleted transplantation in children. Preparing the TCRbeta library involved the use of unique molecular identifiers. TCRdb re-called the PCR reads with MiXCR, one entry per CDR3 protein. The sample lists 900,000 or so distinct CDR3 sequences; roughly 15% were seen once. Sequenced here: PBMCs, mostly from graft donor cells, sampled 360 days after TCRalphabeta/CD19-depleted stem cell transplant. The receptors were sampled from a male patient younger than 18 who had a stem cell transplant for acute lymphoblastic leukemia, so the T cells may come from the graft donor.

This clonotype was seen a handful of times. The CDR3 bases are TGCAGTGCTAGAGGCCTACTCTCCTACAATGAGCAGTTCTTC. Protein: CSARGLLSYNEQFF. This chain uses TRBV20-1 with TRBJ2-1; D is unresolved. V was trimmed by 1 base and J by 0 bases, leaving 7 bases between them. Per germline, CDR1 DFQATT and CDR2 SNEGSKA (reference sequence). CDR3 size: 14 residues.

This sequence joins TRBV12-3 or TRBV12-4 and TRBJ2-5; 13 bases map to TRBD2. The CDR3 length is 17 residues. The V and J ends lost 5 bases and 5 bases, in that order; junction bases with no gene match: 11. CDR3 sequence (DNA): TGTGCCAGCAGTCTCTGGACTAGCGGGGGTACTCGGGAGACCCAGTACTTC. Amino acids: CASSLWTSGGTRETQYF.

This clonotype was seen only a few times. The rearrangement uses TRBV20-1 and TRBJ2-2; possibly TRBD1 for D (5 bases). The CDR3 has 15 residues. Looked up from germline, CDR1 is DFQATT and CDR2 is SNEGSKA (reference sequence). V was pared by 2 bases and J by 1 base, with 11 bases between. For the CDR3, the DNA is TGCAGTGCTAGAAGGGGTCCGGGGAACACCGGGGAGCTGTTTTTT. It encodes CSARRGPGNTGELFF.

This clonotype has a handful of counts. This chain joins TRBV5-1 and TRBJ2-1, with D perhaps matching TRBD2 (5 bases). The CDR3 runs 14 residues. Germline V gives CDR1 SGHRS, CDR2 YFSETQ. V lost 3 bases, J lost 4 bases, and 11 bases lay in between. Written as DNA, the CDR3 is TGCGCCAGCAGCTCGGAGCGGATTTACAATGAGCAGTTCTTC. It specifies CASSSERIYNEQFF.

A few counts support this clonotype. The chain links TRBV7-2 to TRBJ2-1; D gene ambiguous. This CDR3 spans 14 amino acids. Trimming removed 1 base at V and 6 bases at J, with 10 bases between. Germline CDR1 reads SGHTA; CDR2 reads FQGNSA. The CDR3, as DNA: TGTGCCAGCAGCTTAGATATGTCCGCCAATGAGCAGTTCTTC. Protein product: CASSLDMSANEQFF.

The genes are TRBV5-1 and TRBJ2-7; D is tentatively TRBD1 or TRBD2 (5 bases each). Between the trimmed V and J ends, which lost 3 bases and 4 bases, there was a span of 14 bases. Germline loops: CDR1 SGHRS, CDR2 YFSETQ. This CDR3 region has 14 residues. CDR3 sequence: CASSYGGVGYEQYF. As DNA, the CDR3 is TGCGCCAGCAGCTATGGGGGAGTAGGGTACGAGCAGTACTTC.

CDR3 in DNA: TGCAGCGTTGTCGACGGGCTCTATGGCTACACCTTC. It codes for CSVVDGLYGYTF. The chain has TRBV29-1 and TRBJ1-2; no definite D call. The CDR3 consists of 12 residues. Trimming stripped 4 bases from V and 4 bases from J, with 10 bases between. In germline, CDR1 is SQVTM, CDR2 ANQGSEA.

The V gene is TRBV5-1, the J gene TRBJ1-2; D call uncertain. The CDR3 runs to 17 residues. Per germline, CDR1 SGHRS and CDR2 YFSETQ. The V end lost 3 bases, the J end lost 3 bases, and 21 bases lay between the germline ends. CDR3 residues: CASSSDDTPRVYYGYTF. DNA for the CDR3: TGCGCCAGCAGCTCCGACGACACACCTAGGGTTTACTATGGCTACACCTTC.

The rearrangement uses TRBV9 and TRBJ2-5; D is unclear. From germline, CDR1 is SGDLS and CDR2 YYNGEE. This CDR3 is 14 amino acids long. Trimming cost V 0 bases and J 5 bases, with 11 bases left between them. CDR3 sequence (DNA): TGTGCCAGCAGCGTAGCTACTACTCAGGAGACCCAGTACTTC. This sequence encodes CASSVATTQETQYF.